Listed here are 21 T cell receptor beta chains from one sample, sequenced in a study of cytomegalovirus exposure and HLA in healthy donors. In the PCR, 60 Vbeta and 13 Jbeta primers were used. Sequencing used immunoSEQ multiplex PCR; TCRdb keeps in-frame clones, though not all of them. Among about 62,000 clones listed, about 77% were seen once. Input material: PBMCs. The receptors originated from a man between 40 and 49 years old in good health and CMV-seronegative.

The V and J genes are TRBV6-1 and TRBJ2-2; possibly TRBD1 for D (5 bases). This CDR3 spans 14 amino acids. Trimming left V 4 bases short and J 2 bases short, with 8 bases between. The germline V gene encodes CDR1 MNHNS and CDR2 SASEGT. The CDR3 region has the DNA TGTGCCAGCAGTGGACAGTTAAACACCGGGGAGCTGTTTTTT. Amino acid sequence: CASSGQLNTGELFF.

The chain links TRBV29-1 to TRBJ2-4, with D tentatively TRBD1 (5 bases). CDR1 SQVTM and CDR2 ANQGSEA come from the germline V gene. CDR3 size: 12 residues. Trimming cost V 3 bases and J 7 bases, with 10 bases left between them. The CDR3 sequence: CSVEVTDNIQYF. CDR3 sequence (DNA): TGCAGCGTTGAGGTGACAGACAACATTCAGTACTTC.

V gene TRBV2 combines with J gene TRBJ2-2, with D possibly matching TRBD1 (6 bases). Germline V gives CDR1 SNHLY, CDR2 FYNNEI. Trimming left V 3 bases short and J 3 bases short, with 11 bases between. This CDR3 spans 15 amino acids. CDR3 in DNA: TGTGCCAGCAGTGATGACAGGTTGTACACCGGGGAGCTGTTTTTT. Its protein is CASSDDRLYTGELFF.

V is TRBV6-5 and J is TRBJ2-3; weak D call: TRBD2 (6 bases). Between the trimmed V and J ends, which lost 2 bases and 0 bases, there was a span of 12 bases. CDR3 length: 16 residues. The germline gives CDR1 MNHEY, CDR2 SVGAGI. The CDR3 nucleotides are TGTGCCAGCAGTTACAATCGGGGGACTAGCACAGATACGCAGTATTTT. This codes for CASSYNRGTSTDTQYF.

Here the CDR3 DNA reads TGTGCCAGCAGCACAAGCGGGGTCTCCTACAATGAGCAGTTCTTC. Translated: CASSTSGVSYNEQFF. V is TRBV5-4 and J is TRBJ2-1; 7 nucleotides match TRBD2. V trimming: 4 bases; J trimming: 0 bases; junction bases outside the gene matches: 4. Per the germline V gene, CDR1 is SGHNT and CDR2 is YYREEE (reference sequence). This CDR3 has 15 amino acids.

The chain joins TRBV19 to TRBJ1-2; 7 nucleotides line up with TRBD1. J was trimmed by 5 bases and V by 3 bases; bases with no gene match: 3. This CDR3 is built from 13 residues. Germline CDR1 and CDR2: LNHDA and SQIVND (reference sequence). Here the CDR3 reads CASSIEQGYGYTF. CDR3 coding DNA: TGTGCCAGTAGTATTGAACAGGGGTATGGCTACACCTTC.

This clone was counted between two and nine times. V gene TRBV11-1 combines with J gene TRBJ1-2, with TRBD1 matching 9 bases. The germline gives CDR1 SGHAT, CDR2 FQDESV (reference sequence). J was trimmed by 6 bases and V by 4 bases; bases with no gene match: 18. The CDR3 has 18 residues. CDR3 region: CASSYGTGPARTEDGYTF. As DNA, the CDR3 is TGTGCCAGCAGCTACGGGACAGGGCCTGCTAGGACTGAGGATGGCTACACCTTC.

V gene TRBV28 combines with J gene TRBJ2-1; TRBD2 matches 16 bases. The germline gives CDR1 MDHEN, CDR2 SYDVKM. V shed 5 bases, J shed 0 bases, and the junction held 7 bases outside the gene matches. This CDR3 spans 19 amino acids. CDR3 nucleotides: TGTGCCAGCAGTCCGTCGGGACTAGCGGGAGGGATCTCCTACAATGAGCAGTTCTTC. Amino acids: CASSPSGLAGGISYNEQFF.

The chain joins TRBV28 to TRBJ2-2; D gene unclear. The CDR3 loop spans 13 amino acids. Trimming cost V 4 bases and J 4 bases, with 7 bases left between them. The germline V gene has CDR1 MDHEN and CDR2 SYDVKM. The CDR3 here is CASSSSVTGELFF. CDR3 DNA sequence: TGTGCCAGCAGTTCTTCCGTCACCGGGGAGCTGTTTTTT.

The chain uses TRBV5-4 and TRBJ2-2; possible D gene TRBD1, 5 bases. Germline values: CDR1 SGHNT, CDR2 YYREEE (reference sequence). V was pared by 7 bases and J by 5 bases, with 15 bases between. The CDR3 has 14 residues. CDR3 sequence: CASQGPLGTGELFF. As DNA, the CDR3 is TGTGCCAGCCAGGGTCCCTTGGGTACCGGGGAGCTGTTTTTT. Together with reference TRBV5-4 and TRBJ2-2, the CDR3 gives the full variable domain: ETGVTQSPTHLIKTRGQQVTLRCSSQSGHNTVSWYQQALGQGPQFIFQYYREEENGRGNFPPRFSGLQFPNYSSELNVNALELDDSALYLCASQGPLGTGELFFGEGSRLTVL.

The genes are TRBV14 and TRBJ2-1; TRBD2 matches 12 bases. The V gene's germline CDR1 is SGHDN and CDR2 FVKESK. The CDR3 runs 13 residues. V gave up 5 bases and J gave up 16 bases; unmatched junction bases: 9. The chain's CDR3 is CASSWASGGALFF. The CDR3 region has the DNA TGTGCCAGCAGCTGGGCTAGCGGGGGGGCCCTATTCTTC.

The chain has TRBV5-1 and TRBJ2-2; TRBD2 agrees at 9 bases. The CDR3 sequence is 15 residues long. V trimming: 4 bases; J trimming: 4 bases; junction bases outside the gene matches: 5. Germline V CDR1 and CDR2: SGHRS, YFSETQ. CDR3 sequence: CASSRGLAGTGELFF. The DNA of the CDR3 is TGCGCCAGCAGCCGGGGACTAGCAGGCACCGGGGAGCTGTTTTTT.

The chain joins TRBV19 to TRBJ1-1; 10 bases are shared with TRBD1. This CDR3 is 15 amino acids long. Germline loops: CDR1 LNHDA, CDR2 SQIVND (reference sequence). The trim removed 7 bases at V and 5 bases at J, leaving 10 bases unmatched. CDR3 sequence (DNA): TGTGCCAGTACCCCGGGGGACAGGGGCTTTACTGAAGCTTTCTTT. Its protein is CASTPGDRGFTEAFF. The variable domain in full, with the rest retrieved from reference TRBV19 and TRBJ1-1, is DGGITQSPKYLFRKEGQNVTLSCEQNLNHDAMYWYRQDPGQGLRLIYYSQIVNDFQKGDIAEGYSVSREKKESFPLTVTSAQKNPTAFYLCASTPGDRGFTEAFFGQGTRLTVV.

This clone was observed a handful of times. An end of the junction does not agree with germline; a read error may underlie this. This chain uses TRBV7-9 with TRBJ2-5; 7 bases line up with TRBD1. The end of the DNA is better explained by TRBJ2-7, so the J call may be wrong. Germline CDR1 SEHNR, CDR2 FQNEAQ (reference sequence). This CDR3 is built from 15 residues. For the CDR3, the DNA is TGTTCCAGCAGCTCCTCAGACAGGGCCTCCTACGAGCAGTACTTC. The encoded protein is CSSSSSDRASYEQYF.

Comments on this clone: Other DNA sequences in this sample translate to the same CDR3. The CDR3 loop reads CASSEGQAYGYTF. In nucleotides, the CDR3 is TGTGCCAGCAGCGAGGGACAAGCCTATGGCTACACCTTC. The chain combines TRBV11-2 with TRBJ1-2; D is perhaps TRBD1 (6 bases). V was clipped by 5 bases and J by 4 bases, with 11 bases between them. This CDR3 is 13 amino acids long. Germline values: CDR1 SGHAT, CDR2 FQNNGV. Using reference TRBV11-2 and TRBJ1-2 for the parts outside the CDR3, the full variable domain is EAGVAQSPRYKIIEKRQSVAFWCNPISGHATLYWYQQILGQGPKLLIQFQNNGVVDDSQLPKDRFSAERLKGVDSTLKIQPAKLEDSAVYLCASSEGQAYGYTFGSGTRLTVV.

This clone is a singleton in its sample. The rearrangement links TRBV18 to TRBJ1-2, with TRBD1 matching over 7 bases. This CDR3 is built from 15 residues. The trim removed 2 bases at V and 6 bases at J, leaving 9 bases unmatched. The germline gives CDR1 KGHSH, CDR2 LQKENI. The CDR3 DNA sequence: TGTGCCAGCTCACCATCGACAGGGTACAAGGATGGCTACACCTTC. It is translated as CASSPSTGYKDGYTF.

This chain uses TRBV19 with TRBJ2-1; a weak D match, TRBD2 (6 bases). This CDR3 comprises 13 residues. The V gene lost 6 bases and the J gene lost 5 bases, with 11 bases spanning the gap. Germline CDR1 is LNHDA and CDR2 is SQIVND (reference sequence). CDR3 DNA: TGTGCCAGTAGAACCACTAGCAACAATGAGCAGTTCTTC. It is translated as CASRTTSNNEQFF.

V gene TRBV10-2 combines with J gene TRBJ2-3; 9 nucleotides line up with TRBD2. This CDR3 has 14 residues. Germline V gene data show CDR1 as WSHSY and CDR2 as SAAADI. After removal of 5 bases from V and 2 bases from J, the junction contained 2 bases not matched to a gene. CDR3 residues: CASSMGLATDTQYF. CDR3 nucleotides: TGCGCCAGCAGTATGGGACTAGCCACAGATACGCAGTATTTT.

The rearrangement uses TRBV5-4 and TRBJ2-5; a possible D gene is TRBD2 (6 bases). The J call may be mistaken, given a closer DNA end match to TRBJ2-7. This CDR3 has 14 residues. Germline CDR1 is SGHNT and CDR2 is YYREEE (reference sequence). CDR3 coding DNA: TGTGCCAGCAGCTTGCTTTCGGGGAGGTACGAGCAGTACTTC. Amino acid sequence: CASSLLSGRYEQYF.

V and J are TRBV5-8 and TRBJ1-4; 11 nucleotides align to TRBD1. With 4 bases clipped from V and 8 bases from J, the junction kept 7 bases outside the gene matches. From germline, CDR1 is SGHTS and CDR2 YDEGEE. CDR3 length equals 15 residues. CDR3 nucleotides: TGTGCCAGCAGCCGTTGGGGACAGGGGGACGAAAAACTGTTTTTT. This encodes CASSRWGQGDEKLFF.

The chain couples TRBV6-5 to TRBJ2-7; D possibly corresponds to TRBD1 (6 bases). V lost 5 bases to trimming and J lost 4 bases, with 15 bases between them. CDR1 MNHEY and CDR2 SVGAGI come from the germline V gene. The CDR3 sequence is 14 residues long. The CDR3, as DNA: TGTGCCAGCAGTAGAACCACAGGGTATTACGAGCAGTACTTC. Protein sequence: CASSRTTGYYEQYF.